Each of the 2 T cell receptor beta chains below was sequenced from the same sample in a study of blood T cell repertoires in COVID-19. Using immunoSEQ multiplex PCR, the repertoire was profiled, and TCRdb retains in-frame clones only, with some absent. The data contain 200,000 to 300,000 clones, around 87% of them singletons. What was sequenced was peripheral blood. The source of these receptors is an older woman with COVID-19, enrolled during active disease.

V gene TRBV19 combines with J gene TRBJ2-1; D unresolved. The CDR3 contains 15 residues. The V and J ends lost 6 bases and 9 bases respectively, with 21 bases between them. Germline V gene lookup returns CDR1 LNHDA and CDR2 SQIVND (reference sequence). CDR3: CASRGRSNRVGEQFF. As DNA, the CDR3 is TGTGCCAGTAGGGGCCGGTCGAACCGCGTGGGTGAGCAGTTCTTC. The whole variable domain, remainder taken from reference TRBV19 and TRBJ2-1, is DGGITQSPKYLFRKEGQNVTLSCEQNLNHDAMYWYRQDPGQGLRLIYYSQIVNDFQKGDIAEGYSVSREKKESFPLTVTSAQKNPTAFYLCASRGRSNRVGEQFFGPGTRLTVL.

The chain joins TRBV21-1 to TRBJ2-7; TRBD2, the table's D call, lacks a check against the DNA. TRBV21-1 is classified as a pseudogene. The CDR3 loop spans 16 amino acids. CDR3 DNA: TGTGCCAGCAGCAAAAGAAGGGGGGGTAATCCCTACGAGCAGTACTTC. Translation gives CASSKRRGGNPYEQYF.